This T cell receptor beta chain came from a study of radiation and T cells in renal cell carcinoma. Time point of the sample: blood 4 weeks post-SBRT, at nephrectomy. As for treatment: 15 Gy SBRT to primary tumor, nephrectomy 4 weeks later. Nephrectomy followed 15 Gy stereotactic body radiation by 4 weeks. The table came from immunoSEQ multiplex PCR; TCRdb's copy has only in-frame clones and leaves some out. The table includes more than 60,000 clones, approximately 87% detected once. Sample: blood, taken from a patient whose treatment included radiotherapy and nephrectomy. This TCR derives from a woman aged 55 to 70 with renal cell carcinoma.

CDR3 residues: CASSLEYNEKLFF. The DNA of the CDR3 is TGCGCCAGCAGCTTGGAGTATAATGAAAAACTGTTTTTT. The chain links TRBV5-1 to TRBJ1-4, with D uncertain. CDR3 length equals 13 residues. Trimming cost V 0 bases and J 4 bases, with 4 bases left between them. The V gene's germline CDR1 is SGHRS and CDR2 YFSETQ.